This T cell receptor beta chain is from a study of blood T cell repertoires in COVID-19 (dated by TCRdb to 2019 to 2021). The study in broad terms: The collaborator samples originated in the United States, Italy and Spain and spanned the acute and convalescent phases of COVID-19. The material from the prospective study consisted of cDNA or gDNA derived from T cells, B-cell-depleted T cells, or PBMCs. The repertoires were released in a freely available public database intended as a resource for research on the immune response to SARS-CoV-2. Where available, HLA class I and class II types were taken from metadata supplied by the sample provider and were not determined by assay-based typing. Subjects who had been exposed to COVID-19, were actively infected with it, or had recovered from it provided the deeply sampled blood TCRbeta repertoires that made up the dataset. Sample metadata almost always included a de-identified subject ID, COVID-19 status, age in years and sex. Samples came from the ongoing ImmuneRACE study (first 160 participants) plus 1,254 subjects from 6 global collaborators.

As to this clone: This clone's antigen is unknown. No quality values exist for individual bases; no much larger clone is one base distant.

The paper as a whole reports these results and caveats: The quantity of clinical and demographic metadata differed by source and by participant and was supplied without curation.

The immunoSEQ Assay, a bias-controlled multiplex PCR, was used to amplify TCRbeta CDR3 regions from genomic DNA. As for the original processing: The number of nucleated cells in each sample was estimated by amplification of reference gene primers within the assay. To quantify the absolute abundance of each unique TCRbeta CDR3 rearrangement, sequence reads were collapsed and filtered. For each sample, productive Simpson clonality was calculated by taking the square root of Simpson's diversity index across productive rearrangements. This immuneACCESS table, as held by TCRdb, lists in-frame sequences with V and J called but not all clones. Of the missing ones, under half trace to an unresolved V gene in checked studies; the others have no known cause. V, J and clone size derive from that table, while D and trimming were established from the DNA sequence. Within this sample are a few hundred thousand clones, with approximately 90% of them counted one time only. 5.5% to 7.5% of the sample belongs to the ten largest clones.

A second Seattle source provided samples from volunteer blood donors who had recovered from COVID-19. The collaborating institutions used their own protocols to collect whole blood in K2EDTA tubes. For TCRbeta analysis, collaborator samples were shipped as frozen whole blood, as isolated PBMCs, or as DNA extracted from either sample type. What was sequenced was peripheral blood. The TCR originated in a man in his sixties who had recovered from COVID-19.

The DNA sequence is TGTGCCACCAGCTTCTCCCGGGTAGGACAGGGCTACGAGCAGTACTTC. The resulting protein is CATSFSRVGQGYEQYF. This chain is built from TRBV15 and TRBJ2-7; TRBD1 agrees with 8 junctional bases. For this chain, trimming is 5 bases at the V end and 3 bases at the J end, and the number of junction bases without a gene match is 12. In the germline V gene (reference sequence), CDR1 corresponds to LNHNV and CDR2 to YYDKDF. The CDR3 sequence holds 16 residues, the cysteine and phenylalanine included. This entry keeps only the CDR3 DNA: 48 bases, framed from base 1. With the rest looked up from the reference TRBV15 and TRBJ2-7 genes rather than sequenced, the full variable domain is DAMVIQNPRYQVTQFGKPVTLSCSQTLNHNVMYWYQQKSSQAPKLLFHYYDKDFNNEADTPDNFQSRRPNTSFCFLDIRSPGLGDTAMYLCATSFSRVGQGYEQYFGPGTRLTVT.